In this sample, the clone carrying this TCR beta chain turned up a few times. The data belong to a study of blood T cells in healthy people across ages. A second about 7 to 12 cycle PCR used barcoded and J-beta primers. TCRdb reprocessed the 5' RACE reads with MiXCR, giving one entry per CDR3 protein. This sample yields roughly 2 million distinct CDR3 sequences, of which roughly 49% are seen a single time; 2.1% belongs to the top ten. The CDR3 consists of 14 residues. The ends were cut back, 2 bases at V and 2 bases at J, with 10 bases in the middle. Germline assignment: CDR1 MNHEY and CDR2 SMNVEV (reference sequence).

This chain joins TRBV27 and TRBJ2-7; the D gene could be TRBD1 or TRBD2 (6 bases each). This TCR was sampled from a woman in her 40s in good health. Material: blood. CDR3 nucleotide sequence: TGTGCCAGCAGTTTAAGGGGGGCGACCTACGAGCAGTACTTC. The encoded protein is CASSLRGATYEQYF.